The rows below give T cell receptor beta chains drawn from one sample of a study of T cells in Graves' hyperthyroidism and ophthalmopathy. TCRdb itself ran the multiplex PCR reads through MiXCR, one entry per CDR3 protein. In the table there are 400,000 to 550,000 distinct CDR3 sequences, approximately 14% of which are singletons. Sample: blood. The receptors were sampled from a woman aged 18-29 years with Graves' hyperthyroidism. Both conserved end residues are part of each CDR3.

15 | TRBV20-1 | CSATRGLAGPNEQFF
9 | TRBV29-1 | CSVVDGYTF
14 | TRBV24-1 | CATSPRQSVYEQYF
15 | TRBV6-5 | CASSYSPDRGREAFF
15 | TRBV29-1 | CSVDAGPLRIGEQFF
12 | TRBV19 | CASSRERETQYF
14 | TRBV28 | CASTSGEATYEQYF
14 | TRBV4-2 | CASSQTVGDYGYTF
15 | TRBV19 | CASSLGAGYEDTQYF
20 | TRBV6-1 | CASSELRGPGVFGMGGKLFF
15 | TRBV6-1 | CASRSGQGRSTEAFF
15 | TRBV7-3 | CASSLNSGIYNEQLF
12 | TRBV6-2/TRBV6-3 | CASSLEVYEQFF
16 | TRBV5-1 | CASSELGSTGTYEQYF
15 | TRBV7-9 | CASSATTGLTAEAFF
14 | TRBV11-1 | CAIHRGIATGELFF
14 | TRBV29-1 | CSVRTSGRADEQFF
14 | TRBV5-6 | CASSFPDNYNEQFF
13 | TRBV19 | CASSNGQKYEQYF
13 | TRBV5-6 | CASSALGLNEQFF
14 | TRBV5-1 | CASSTDRADEKLFF
14 | TRBV7-9 | CASSLDTVQETQYF
17 | TRBV27 | CASSLSVAPSGGDTQYF
14 | TRBV7-3 | CASSLDPSTDTQYF
14 | TRBV20-1 | CSATGTSDQETQYF
15 | TRBV7-9 | CASSLEQGAHTEAFF
14 | TRBV7-3 | CASSLKAGAHEQYF